This TCR beta chain was observed in a study of neurological immune-mediated disorders. General observations from the study: Private repertoires in all groups were suggested, as expanded clones shared no CDR3 amino acid sequences across subjects.

V dropped 2 bases and J dropped 3 bases, with 10 bases sitting between them. This CDR3 spans 14 amino acids. This clonotype came up many times. Its target is not known. MiXCR was run by TCRdb on the 5' RACE reads, yielding one entry per CDR3 protein. The sample lists approximately 66,000 distinct CDR3 sequences, 4.5% seen once, with around 7% in the top ten. Sample: PBMCs. This chain joins TRBV12-3 or TRBV12-4 and TRBJ1-2; D is ambiguous. This sequence was found in a man aged 25-40 years with multiple sclerosis. The CDR3 DNA reads TGTGCCAGCAGTTTATCGGGGTCCCACTATGGCTACACCTTC. This codes for CASSLSGSHYGYTF.